A single sample gave rise to the 20 T cell receptor beta chains below, sequenced in a study of CD8+ T cells in alopecia areata. Sequencing templates came from extracted RNA that was reverse transcribed into cDNA. This table comes from immunoSEQ multiplex PCR, and its TCRdb copy is limited to in-frame clones, with some not included. The repertoire holds roughly 23,000 clones, with around 53% as singletons. Sequenced sample: NKG2D-high CD8+ T cells sorted from blood. Receptors originate from a human donor with alopecia areata.

This clone was counted a few times. V usage is TRBV11-2 and J usage is TRBJ2-6, with D uncertain. The V gene lost 3 bases and the J gene lost 0 bases, with 3 bases spanning the gap. CDR1 is SGHAT, CDR2 FQNNGV, per germline. This CDR3 contains 14 residues. The CDR3 reads CASSFYSGANVLTF. CDR3 in DNA: TGTGCCAGCAGCTTTTACTCTGGGGCCAACGTCCTGACTTTC.

The chain carries TRBV19 and TRBJ2-2; D might be TRBD1 (5 bases). The CDR3 sequence is 12 residues long. Germline V gene sequence: CDR1 LNHDA, CDR2 SQIVND (reference sequence). The V end lost 11 bases, the J end lost 1 base, and 8 bases lay between the germline ends. The CDR3 is CAVGQNTGELFF. CDR3 DNA: TGTGCCGTAGGACAGAACACCGGGGAGCTGTTTTTT. Full variable domain (rest looked up from reference TRBV19 and TRBJ2-2): DGGITQSPKYLFRKEGQNVTLSCEQNLNHDAMYWYRQDPGQGLRLIYYSQIVNDFQKGDIAEGYSVSREKKESFPLTVTSAQKNPTAFYLCAVGQNTGELFFGEGSRLTVL.

The CDR3 DNA follows: TGCGCCAGCAGCCAAGGGACTAGCGGGGGACCCACAGATACGCAGTATTTT. Translated, it gives CASSQGTSGGPTDTQYF. The J gene is TRBJ2-3, the V gene TRBV4-1; 13 bases are shared with TRBD2. V lost 1 base and J lost 2; bases outside the gene matches: 3. The CDR3 has 17 residues. CDR1 MGHRA and CDR2 YSYEKL come from the germline V gene.

V and J are TRBV27 and TRBJ1-1; the D is unclear. Germline loops: CDR1 MNHEY, CDR2 SMNVEV (reference sequence). CDR3 length equals 17 residues. V was clipped by 4 bases and J by 0 bases, with 18 bases between them. CDR3 DNA sequence: TGTGCCAGCAGTTCCCACCGAGACGGACTCATGAACACTGAAGCTTTCTTT. This gives the protein CASSSHRDGLMNTEAFF.

In its sample, this clone ranks as medium-sized (0.01 to 0.1%). In DNA, the CDR3 is TGTGCCAGTAGTATAGCCCCCAACGAGCAGTACTTC. It is translated as CASSIAPNEQYF. The J gene is TRBJ2-7, the V gene TRBV19, with no clear D. Germline loops: CDR1 LNHDA, CDR2 SQIVND (reference sequence). This CDR3 contains 12 residues. Deletions cut 1 base from V and 5 bases from J, with 6 bases between.

The V and J genes are TRBV28 and TRBJ1-5; D gene uncertain. The V end was cut by 3 bases, the J end by 2 bases, with 14 bases between. The CDR3 covers 16 residues. Germline CDR1 is MDHEN and CDR2 is SYDVKM. CDR3 bases: TGTGCCAGCAGTTTGTGTTGTGAAGGTCGCAATCAGCCCCAGCATTTT. Translated: CASSLCCEGRNQPQHF.

The chain links TRBV28 to TRBJ2-7; 9 nucleotides line up with TRBD1. Losses at the gene ends were 2 bases for V and 6 bases for J; bases not matched to a gene: 2. Germline V CDR1 and CDR2: MDHEN, SYDVKM. This CDR3 region has 13 residues. DNA of the CDR3: TGTGCCAGCAGTTTAGGGACAGGGAGCGAGCAGTACTTC. It specifies CASSLGTGSEQYF.

The chain couples TRBV9 to TRBJ1-1; D may be TRBD1 (5 bases). The length of the CDR3 is 15 residues. Trimming took off 0 bases at V and 6 bases at J, with 15 bases between the two ends. Germline CDR1 SGDLS, CDR2 YYNGEE. CDR3 in DNA: TGTGCCAGCAGCGTAGCCCTGGAGGGGAGAGCTGAAGCTTTCTTT. Protein product: CASSVALEGRAEAFF.

The V gene is TRBV19, the J gene TRBJ1-1; TRBD1 agrees at 7 bases. The V segment lost 8 bases and the J segment 4 bases; nucleotides outside the gene matches: 7. This CDR3 contains 13 residues. Per the germline V gene, CDR1 is LNHDA and CDR2 is SQIVND (reference sequence). The CDR3 region has the DNA TGTGCCAGTCGCCAGGGGGTTTCCACTGAAGCTTTCTTT. It specifies CASRQGVSTEAFF.

This clone turned up a few times. The chain uses TRBV5-1 and TRBJ2-5, with a tentative D call TRBD2 (6 bases). The germline V and J ends were trimmed by 0 bases and 8 bases, with 17 bases remaining between them. Germline CDR1 SGHRS, CDR2 YFSETQ. This CDR3 comprises 15 residues. The CDR3 coding sequence is TGCGCCAGCAGCTTGGAGACAACCGCGCGGGAAACCCAGTACTTC. Its protein is CASSLETTARETQYF.

DNA for the CDR3: TGTGCCAGCAGTTCCGCGACGCTCGACTACTTAGCCAAAAACATTCAGTACTTC. As protein: CASSSATLDYLAKNIQYF. This chain connects TRBV28 to TRBJ2-4; possible D gene TRBD2, 5 bases. V shed 4 bases and J shed 0 bases, with 19 bases lying between them. CDR3 length equals 18 residues. Germline loops: CDR1 MDHEN, CDR2 SYDVKM.

The V gene is TRBV5-4, the J gene TRBJ2-1; 7 bases are shared with TRBD2. The CDR3 is made up of 14 amino acids. J lost 8 bases, V lost 3 bases, and 8 bases had no gene match. Germline V gene data show CDR1 as SGHNT and CDR2 as YYREEE (reference sequence). The CDR3 region is CASSSGLGVDEQFF. The CDR3 nucleotides are TGTGCCAGCAGCTCCGGACTAGGTGTCGATGAGCAGTTCTTC. The full variable domain, its missing parts supplied by reference TRBV5-4 and TRBJ2-1, is ETGVTQSPTHLIKTRGQQVTLRCSSQSGHNTVSWYQQALGQGPQFIFQYYREEENGRGNFPPRFSGLQFPNYSSELNVNALELDDSALYLCASSSGLGVDEQFFGPGTRLTVL.

The rearrangement uses TRBV15 and TRBJ1-1; tentative D call: TRBD1 (6 bases). This CDR3 is 14 amino acids long. Trimming took 8 bases from V and 1 from J, leaving 14 bases between them. The germline V gene encodes CDR1 LNHNV and CDR2 YYDKDF (reference sequence). CDR3 loop: CATQVSTGNTEAFF. The CDR3 nucleotides read TGTGCCACCCAGGTCTCGACAGGGAACACTGAAGCTTTCTTT.

The V gene is TRBV28, the J gene TRBJ2-7; D is possibly TRBD1 (5 bases). This CDR3 comprises 14 residues. V was pared by 7 bases and J by 0 bases, with 13 bases between. Germline-derived CDR1 and CDR2 are MDHEN and SYDVKM. The CDR3 here is CASTPPGFSYEQYF. The CDR3 DNA reads TGTGCCAGCACCCCCCCAGGGTTCTCCTACGAGCAGTACTTC.

The chain is built from TRBV27 and TRBJ2-3; 9 bases are a match to TRBD1. CDR3 length: 15 residues. J gave up 3 bases and V 5 bases, and 6 bases lay outside the gene matches. CDR1 and CDR2 (germline): MNHEY, SMNVEV (reference sequence). The CDR3 loop reads CASSPRDRVTDTQYF. The DNA for the CDR3 is TGTGCCAGCAGTCCACGGGACAGGGTTACAGATACGCAGTATTTT.

This clone has only a few counts. J is TRBJ2-1 and V is TRBV19; 10 positions match TRBD1. Germline V gene lookup returns CDR1 LNHDA and CDR2 SQIVND (reference sequence). The junction had 11 bases not matched to a gene; V was cut back by 5 bases and J by 4 bases. The CDR3 has 17 residues. CDR3 protein: CASSPRAEDRGYNEQFF. The CDR3 DNA is TGTGCCAGTAGTCCAAGGGCCGAGGACAGGGGGTACAATGAGCAGTTCTTC.

This chain uses TRBV28 with TRBJ2-7; D perhaps matches TRBD2 (5 bases). Trimming stripped 8 bases from V and 3 bases from J, with 26 bases between. This CDR3 is 17 amino acids long. Germline values: CDR1 MDHEN, CDR2 SYDVKM. CDR3 DNA: TGTGCCAGCGGGTATTGGTTGGAACGGGAACTTTTCTACGAGCAGTACTTC. Protein product: CASGYWLERELFYEQYF.

The chain recombines TRBV5-1 with TRBJ2-1, with D perhaps being TRBD1 or TRBD2 (6 bases each). The CDR3 covers 12 residues. Germline V CDR1 and CDR2: SGHRS, YFSETQ. V shed 4 bases and J shed 10 bases, with 12 bases lying between them. CDR3 nucleotide sequence: TGCGCCAGCAGCAACCGCGGGACAGAGCAGTTCTTC. Its translation is CASSNRGTEQFF. The entire variable domain, with the rest obtained from reference TRBV5-1 and TRBJ2-1, is as follows: KAGVTQTPRYLIKTRGQQVTLSCSPISGHRSVSWYQQTPGQGLQFLFEYFSETQRNKGNFPGRFSGRQFSNSRSEMNVSTLELGDSALYLCASSNRGTEQFFGPGTRLTVL.

The chain is built from TRBV11-3 and TRBJ2-1; D could derive from TRBD1 or TRBD2 (5 bases each). Germline lookup yields CDR1 SGHNT and CDR2 YENEEA. V lost 4 bases, J lost 6 bases, and 22 bases lay in between. The CDR3 spans 17 residues. As DNA, the CDR3 is TGTGCCAGCAGCTCCAGGGACCCGGGACCCCATGCCAATGAGCAGTTCTTC. Amino acids: CASSSRDPGPHANEQFF.

The gene calls are TRBV10-3 and TRBJ2-7; 8 nucleotides align to TRBD2. The CDR3 has 13 amino acids. Germline CDR1 ENHRY, CDR2 SYGVKD. V dropped 8 bases and J dropped 2; count of bases not matched to a gene: 5. The CDR3 here is CAIREREPYEQYF. The CDR3 nucleotides read TGTGCCATCCGAGAGCGGGAGCCCTACGAGCAGTACTTC.